Sequencing of this T cell receptor beta chain was carried out in a study of blood T cell repertoires in COVID-19. On the study more broadly: Researchers got acute and convalescent COVID-19 samples from the United States, Italy and Spain. Sources were T cells, B-cell-depleted T cells, or PBMCs; the material itself was cDNA or gDNA.

The ends lost 5 bases at V and 5 bases at J; junction bases unmatched: 8. The CDR3 runs to 15 residues. CDR1 and CDR2 from the germline V gene are SGHAT and FQNNGV. This clone was detected once. While infection was still active, Seattle patients were enrolled and then followed longitudinally. Per the study methods: Estimation of nucleated cell counts was performed using reference gene primer amplification. The data were produced by immunoSEQ multiplex PCR, yet TCRdb's version contains in-frame clones alone and is incomplete. V, J and clone size derive from that table, while D and trimming were established from the DNA sequence. This table has around 300,000 clones, around 88% appearing once.

The clonotype was recovered from a young woman with COVID-19, enrolled during active disease. The sequenced sample was peripheral blood. The rearrangement links TRBV11-2 to TRBJ1-2; 10 positions agree with TRBD1. The CDR3 loop is CASSPTGGDDYGYTF. In DNA, the CDR3 is TGTGCCAGCAGCCCGACAGGGGGCGACGATTATGGCTACACCTTC.